This section outlines one T cell receptor (beta chain) sequence together with its context. Only a few counts were recorded for this clonotype. Its cognate antigen has yet to be identified. No much larger clone exists at a distance of one base, and base qualities are not known. The treatment or condition label of this sample denotes: in vitro stimulation with specific CMV peptide epitopes to enrich CMV-specific T cells. Sequencing took place on an Illumina HiSeq 1500. The public sequencing data were trimmed at Q25 with fastp and processed into clonotypes with MiXCR by TCRdb, which kept only in-frame beta chains. Merged by CDR3 protein, the rows form single entries marked with the most common genes and DNA. For this sample the table gives more than 250,000 distinct CDR3 sequences, of which 20% to 30% were detected only once. The ten largest clones represent roughly 13% of the sample. This specimen comes from a study of T cell repertoires in cytomegalovirus infection (dated by TCRdb to the late 2010s). For the study in its entirety: Peptide stimulations targeted recently identified HLA-C-restricted CMV epitopes, whose presentation resists viral immunomodulation, together with well-studied HLA-B-restricted epitopes. Donor HLA type was relevant to the analysis, as public TCR beta signatures indicated carriage of CMV infection together with the matching HLA type.

Sequences SGHTA (CDR1) and FQGNSA (CDR2) are obtained from the germline V gene. V is cut back by 1 base and J by 2 bases, with 4 bases in the junction unmatched. The CDR3 starts with the cysteine, ends with the phenylalanine, and has 16 residues. The retained sequence is limited to the CDR3, 48 bases, with the frame set at the first base. Results and caveats for the whole study, not just this receptor: Carriers of CMV infection plus the relevant HLA type were discriminated by the cumulative frequency of public TCR beta family members in the study cohort and in an independent approximately 400-donor cohort. In the ex vivo response, HLA-C-restricted CMV-specific TCR beta clonotypes were dominant, and in two of eight donors the single most frequent clonotype came from this HLA-C-restricted group.

The sequence was obtained from a human donor in good health (CMV status not recorded). Some clones in this sample may be carry-over from other donors' samples. The chain is made from TRBV7-2 and TRBJ1-3, with 8 middle bases fitting TRBD1. The specimen comprised cultured PBMCs, sampled from culture after CMV antigen stimulation. The CDR3 protein is CASSLGTGLPGNTIYF. The DNA sequence follows: TGTGCCAGCAGCTTAGGGACAGGGCTCCCTGGAAACACCATATATTTT.